This T cell receptor (beta chain) was sequenced for a study of a mutant IDH1 vaccine in newly diagnosed glioma. As for the study in general: Patients began vaccination 4-6 weeks after radiotherapy alone, or with temozolomide cycles. Earlier treatment was radiotherapy, temozolomide, or both, with most getting both. Treated patients were roughly 60% male, roughly 38% female, mean age 40.4 years.

Remarks on this clone: Its cognate antigen is unknown.

Clones were sequenced by immunoSEQ multiplex PCR, and TCRdb holds only the in-frame ones, with some missing. The table records fewer than 65,000 clones, under 90% of them present only once. Time point here: week 11, during vaccination. Topical imiquimod was applied with each vaccine dose, which held 300 ug of mutant IDH1 20-mer peptide. Diagnosis in the donors showed new WHO grade 3 or 4 astrocytomas that were IDH1-mutant and ATRX-lost. The source was PBMCs, collected from a glioma patient whose treatment included an IDH1 peptide vaccine. This clonotype was obtained from a man aged 50-59 years with glioma.

The CDR3 nucleotides read TGTGCCAGTACCGGGAGAAATGAAAAACTGTTTTTT. As protein: CASTGRNEKLFF. V usage is TRBV19 and J usage is TRBJ1-4, with unresolved D. The V end was cut by 7 bases, the J end by 5 bases, with 8 bases between. The germline V gene encodes CDR1 LNHDA and CDR2 SQIVND (reference sequence). The length of the CDR3 is 12 residues.